This entry lists 12 T cell receptor beta chains sequenced from one sample in a study of CD8 T cells in Susac syndrome. Reverse transcription of roughly 0.45 to 1 ug RNA was performed with random hexamers. TCRdb reprocessed the immunoSEQ multiplex PCR reads with MiXCR, giving one entry per CDR3 protein. The sample contains about 140,000 distinct CDR3 sequences, roughly 96% of which appear only once. The sample taken for sequencing was CD4+ T cells from PBMCs. The receptors here all came from a human donor with multiple sclerosis.

V is TRBV2 and J is TRBJ2-1; D is undetermined. CDR3 length: 12 residues. The germline V gene has CDR1 SNHLY and CDR2 FYNNEI. V lost 5 bases and J 7 bases, leaving 9 bases between the germline ends. CDR3: CASSWATNEQFF. In DNA, the CDR3 is TGTGCCAGCAGTTGGGCTACGAATGAGCAGTTCTTC. Full variable domain (outside the CDR3, taken from reference TRBV2 and TRBJ2-1): EPEVTQTPSHQVTQMGQEVILRCVPISNHLYFYWYRQILGQKVEFLVSFYNNEISEKSEIFDDQFSVERPDGSNFTLKIRSTKLEDSAMYFCASSWATNEQFFGPGTRLTVL.

The gene calls are TRBV6-2 or TRBV6-3 and TRBJ1-1; 9 nucleotides align to TRBD1. Germline-derived CDR1 and CDR2 are MNHEY and SVGEGT. Germline trimming cut 6 bases from V and 1 base from J; bases unmatched to any gene: 6. The CDR3 extends over 15 amino acids. The CDR3 DNA reads TGTGCCAGCAGCCGAGGACAGGGGAAGAACACTGAAGCTTTCTTT. Amino acids: CASSRGQGKNTEAFF.

The V call is TRBV9, the J call TRBJ2-3; 8 bases match TRBD2. This CDR3 contains 17 residues. In germline, CDR1 is SGDLS, CDR2 YYNGEE. V dropped 0 bases and J dropped 6; count of bases not matched to a gene: 12. In nucleotides, the CDR3 is TGTGCCAGCAGCGTAGACCCACCCGGGAGGGCCTTGGATACGCAGTATTTT. Translating it yields CASSVDPPGRALDTQYF.

The rearrangement uses TRBV28 and TRBJ2-1; D is possibly TRBD2 (6 bases). This CDR3 region has 14 residues. Germline CDR1 MDHEN, CDR2 SYDVKM. Trimming removed 2 bases at V and 7 bases at J, with 12 bases between. The CDR3 DNA reads as TGTGCCAGCAGTTTAATAGGGGAGGTAAATGAGCAGTTCTTC. Translated: CASSLIGEVNEQFF.

This chain uses TRBV20-1 with TRBJ2-6, with 11 bases aligning to TRBD2. This CDR3 comprises 17 residues. The germline V gene encodes CDR1 DFQATT and CDR2 SNEGSKA (reference sequence). V lost 7 bases, J lost 0 bases, and 8 bases stayed unmatched. The CDR3 is CSVLLAGVGSGANVLTF. For the CDR3, the DNA is TGCAGTGTCTTACTAGCGGGGGTAGGCTCTGGGGCCAACGTCCTGACTTTC.

V is TRBV30 and J is TRBJ1-1, with D tentatively TRBD1 (6 bases). This CDR3 is built from 14 residues. V lost 0 bases to trimming and J lost 8 bases, with 16 bases between them. Per germline, CDR1 GTSNPN and CDR2 SVGIG (reference sequence). CDR3 protein: CAWSVLGTQGEAFF. For the CDR3, the DNA is TGTGCCTGGAGTGTACTCGGTACCCAGGGGGAAGCTTTCTTT.

The J gene is TRBJ1-5, the V gene TRBV6-6, with TRBD1 matching 7 bases. The V gene end was trimmed by 6 bases and the J gene end by 9 bases; junction bases not matched to a gene: 8. Germline CDR1 reads MNHNY; CDR2 reads SVGAGI (reference sequence). The CDR3 is 13 amino acids. The CDR3 region is CASRPGGGAPQHF. CDR3 nucleotide sequence: TGTGCCAGCAGGCCAGGGGGGGGCGCGCCCCAGCATTTT.

CDR3 region: CASSYSRSRNYGYTF. CDR3 sequence (DNA): TGTGCCAGCAGTTACTCTAGGTCCAGAAACTATGGCTACACCTTC. The V gene is TRBV6-5, the J gene TRBJ1-2; D call uncertain. CDR1 is MNHEY, CDR2 SVGAGI, per germline. The CDR3 contains 15 residues. Deletions cut 0 bases from V and 2 bases from J, with 10 bases between.

The chain links TRBV7-9 to TRBJ1-4; D possibly corresponds to TRBD1 (5 bases). The length of the CDR3 is 15 residues. Germline CDR1 reads SEHNR; CDR2 reads FQNEAQ (reference sequence). With 4 bases removed from V and 7 bases from J, the gap between germline ends came to 16 bases. CDR3: CASSSGTGRGEKLFF. The CDR3 bases are TGTGCCAGCAGCTCGGGAACGGGGCGGGGTGAAAAACTGTTTTTT.

The CDR3 nucleotides read TGCAGCGTCCTAGAGACCGGGACATTGAACACTGAAGCTTTCTTT. It yields the protein CSVLETGTLNTEAFF. The chain combines TRBV29-1 with TRBJ1-1, with D possibly TRBD1 on 6 matching bases. V gave up 6 bases and J gave up 0 bases, with 17 bases separating them. Germline V gene data show CDR1 as SQVTM and CDR2 as ANQGSEA. The CDR3 covers 15 residues.

This chain connects TRBV28 to TRBJ2-3; D ambiguous. This CDR3 comprises 12 residues. Germline V gene sequence: CDR1 MDHEN, CDR2 SYDVKM. V lost 5 bases and J 2 bases, leaving 5 bases between the germline ends. The CDR3 spells CASSSNTDTQYF. In DNA form, the CDR3 reads TGTGCCAGCAGTAGCAACACAGATACGCAGTATTTT.

For the CDR3, the DNA is TGCAGTGCTAGTCATCCGGGACAGAGAGTCGAGCAGTACTTC. This codes for CSASHPGQRVEQYF. The rearrangement joins TRBV20-1 to TRBJ2-7; 7 bases are shared with TRBD1. Germline V CDR1 and CDR2: DFQATT, SNEGSKA (reference sequence). The CDR3 is made up of 14 amino acids. J gave up 6 bases and V 3 bases, and 11 bases lay outside the gene matches.